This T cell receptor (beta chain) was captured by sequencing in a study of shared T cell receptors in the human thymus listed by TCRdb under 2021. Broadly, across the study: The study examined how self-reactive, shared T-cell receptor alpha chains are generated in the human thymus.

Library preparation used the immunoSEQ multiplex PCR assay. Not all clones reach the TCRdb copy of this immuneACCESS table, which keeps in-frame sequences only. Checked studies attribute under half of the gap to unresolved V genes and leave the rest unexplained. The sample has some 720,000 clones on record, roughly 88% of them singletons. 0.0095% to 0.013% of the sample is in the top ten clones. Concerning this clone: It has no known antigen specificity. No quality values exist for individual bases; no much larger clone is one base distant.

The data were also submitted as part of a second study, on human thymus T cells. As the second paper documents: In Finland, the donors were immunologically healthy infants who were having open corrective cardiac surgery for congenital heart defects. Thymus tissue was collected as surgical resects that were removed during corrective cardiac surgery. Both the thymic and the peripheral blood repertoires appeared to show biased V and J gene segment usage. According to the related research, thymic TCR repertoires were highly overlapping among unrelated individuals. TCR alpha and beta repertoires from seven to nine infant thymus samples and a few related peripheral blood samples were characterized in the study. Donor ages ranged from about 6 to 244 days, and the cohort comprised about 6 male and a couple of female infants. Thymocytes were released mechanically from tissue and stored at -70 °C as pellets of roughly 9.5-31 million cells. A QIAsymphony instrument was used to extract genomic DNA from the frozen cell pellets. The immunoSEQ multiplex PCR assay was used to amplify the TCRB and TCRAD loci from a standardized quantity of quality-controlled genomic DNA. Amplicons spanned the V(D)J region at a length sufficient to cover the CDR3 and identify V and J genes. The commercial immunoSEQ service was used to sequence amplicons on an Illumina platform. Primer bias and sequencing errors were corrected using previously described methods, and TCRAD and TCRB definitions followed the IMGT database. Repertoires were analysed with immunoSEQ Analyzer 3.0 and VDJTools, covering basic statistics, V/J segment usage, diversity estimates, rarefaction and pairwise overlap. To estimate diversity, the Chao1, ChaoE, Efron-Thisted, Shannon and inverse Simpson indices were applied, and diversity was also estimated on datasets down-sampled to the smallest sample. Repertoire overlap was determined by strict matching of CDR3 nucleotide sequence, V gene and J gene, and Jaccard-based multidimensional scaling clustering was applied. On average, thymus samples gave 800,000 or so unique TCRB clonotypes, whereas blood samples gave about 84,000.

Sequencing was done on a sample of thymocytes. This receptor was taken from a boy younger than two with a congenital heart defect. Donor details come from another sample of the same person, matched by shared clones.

The nucleotide sequence is given as TGTGCCAGCATCGGACTAGCGGGAGGGCAGTACAATGAGCAGTTCTTC. It translates to CASIGLAGGQYNEQFF. The chain links TRBV11-2 with TRBJ2-1; TRBD2 fits 15 bases in the junction. The germline V gene encodes CDR1 SGHAT and CDR2 FQNNGV. Germline trimming: 7 bases from V, 4 bases from J; junction bases outside gene matches: 5. The CDR3 sequence holds 16 residues, the cysteine and phenylalanine included. Only the CDR3 DNA stays, 48 bases, in frame from base 1.